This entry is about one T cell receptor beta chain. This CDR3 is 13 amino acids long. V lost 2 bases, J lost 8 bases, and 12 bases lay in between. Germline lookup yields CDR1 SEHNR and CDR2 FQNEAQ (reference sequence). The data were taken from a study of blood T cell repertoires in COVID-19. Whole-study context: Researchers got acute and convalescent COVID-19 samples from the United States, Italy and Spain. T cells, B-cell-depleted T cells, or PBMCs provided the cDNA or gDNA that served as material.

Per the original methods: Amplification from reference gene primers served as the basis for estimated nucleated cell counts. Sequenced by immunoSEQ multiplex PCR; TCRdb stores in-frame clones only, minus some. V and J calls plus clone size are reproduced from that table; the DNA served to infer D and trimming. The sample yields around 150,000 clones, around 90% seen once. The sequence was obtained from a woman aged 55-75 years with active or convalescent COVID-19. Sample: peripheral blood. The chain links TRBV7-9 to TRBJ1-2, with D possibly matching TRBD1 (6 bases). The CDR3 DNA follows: TGTGCCAGCAGCTTAACAGGGTTGCAGGGCTACACCTTC. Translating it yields CASSLTGLQGYTF.